The T cell receptor (beta chain) described here comes from a study of blood T cell repertoires in COVID-19. In the study's own analysis: Amplification with reference gene primers provided the estimates of nucleated cell counts. The data were produced by immunoSEQ multiplex PCR, yet TCRdb's version contains in-frame clones alone and is incomplete. V and J calls and clone size are as listed in that table; D and trimming were resolved from the DNA. The data contain about 28,000 clones, around 90% of them singletons. Germline CDR1 SNHLY, CDR2 FYNNEI. V was pared by 5 bases and J by 5 bases, with 17 bases between. This CDR3 has 15 amino acids.

The chain has TRBV2 and TRBJ2-3, with a tentative D call TRBD1 (6 bases). This clonotype was obtained from a man in his 60s with active COVID-19. Sequenced sample: peripheral blood. The CDR3 sequence is CASSFGGRGIDTQYF. The CDR3 DNA sequence: TGTGCCAGCAGTTTTGGGGGCAGGGGTATAGATACGCAGTATTTT. The full variable domain, its missing parts supplied by reference TRBV2 and TRBJ2-3, is EPEVTQTPSHQVTQMGQEVILRCVPISNHLYFYWYRQILGQKVEFLVSFYNNEISEKSEIFDDQFSVERPDGSNFTLKIRSTKLEDSAMYFCASSFGGRGIDTQYFGPGTRLTVL.